This is a list of T cell receptor beta chains from one sample in a study of early T cells in non-severe SARS-CoV-2 infection. Each CDR3 protein gets one entry after TCRdb re-called the 5' RACE reads with MiXCR. The sample lists tens of thousands of distinct CDR3 sequences, approximately 13% occurring once. Sequenced input: whole blood. All receptors derive from an adult who was a healthcare worker with PCR-confirmed SARS-CoV-2 infection or an uninfected control (not recorded which). The CDR3 runs from the conserved cysteine through the conserved F or W. Each record gives: J gene, V gene, D gene, clone size, CDR3 DNA, CDR3 protein. The D gene is left open where the match is weak. Clone size is given for some rows only: seen once, a few or many times, or a class if the clone is expanded.

>TRBJ2-1|TRBV2|-|-
TGTGCCAGCATGGCCCAGCGGGACAATGAGCAGTTCTTC
CASMAQRDNEQFF
>TRBJ1-1|TRBV28|-|many
TGTGCCAGCAGTTATCCCGGGAACACTGAAGCTTTCTTT
CASSYPGNTEAFF
>TRBJ2-2|TRBV10-3|-|many
TGTGCCATCAGTGAAAGGATGCAAGACGGGGAGCTGTTTTTT
CAISERMQDGELFF
>TRBJ2-7|TRBV20-1|TRBD2|many
TGCAGTGCTACTGTAGCGGGGAGCGAGCAGTACTTC
CSATVAGSEQYF
>TRBJ2-2|TRBV6-2/TRBV6-3|TRBD2|-
TGTGCCAGCAGCTCCCCTGGACTGGCTAGCGGGTGGAACACCGGGGAGCTGTTTTTT
CASSSPGLASGWNTGELFF
>TRBJ2-3|TRBV7-8|-|many
TGTGCCAGCAGCTTGCGGTTGGAGACAGATACGCAGTATTTT
CASSLRLETDTQYF
>TRBJ2-7|TRBV20-1|TRBD2|few
TGCAGTGCTAGTACTAGCGGCCCCTACGAGCAGTACTTC
CSASTSGPYEQYF
>TRBJ2-3|TRBV6-5|-|-
TGTGCCAGCACCCCTACTGGGGCAAGCACAGATACGCAGTATTTT
CASTPTGASTDTQYF
>TRBJ1-1|TRBV20-1|TRBD1|few
TGCAGTGCTAGAGGGACAGGGGGGCACACTGAAGCTTTCTTT
CSARGTGGHTEAFF
>TRBJ2-4|TRBV28|-|few
TGTGCCAGCAGGACAGTCGAGAGCATTCAGTACTTC
CASRTVESIQYF
>TRBJ2-3|TRBV6-2/TRBV6-3|TRBD1|-
TGTGCCAGCAGTGGGGACAGGGAGGCAGATACGCAGTATTTT
CASSGDREADTQYF
>TRBJ2-7|TRBV3-1|-|-
TGTGCCAGCAGCCAAGAGAGGGCCTACGAGCAGTACTTC
CASSQERAYEQYF
>TRBJ2-5|TRBV5-1|-|few
TGCGCCAGCAGTAGTCGGATGGGCGGGTCCGAGACCCAGTACTTC
CASSSRMGGSETQYF
>TRBJ2-7|TRBV5-1|TRBD1|-
TGCGCCAGCAGCCCCGATGGGGGACAGGGCAGAGAGCAGTACTTC
CASSPDGGQGREQYF
>TRBJ2-1|TRBV3-1|TRBD2|many
TGTGCCAGCAGCCCGAGGCTAGCGGGAAACAATGAGCAGTTCTTC
CASSPRLAGNNEQFF
>TRBJ2-7|TRBV3-1|-|-
TGTGCCAGCAGCCAAGATAGGACGGGAGCCGGGGAGCAGTACTTC
CASSQDRTGAGEQYF
>TRBJ2-3|TRBV20-1|-|many
TGCAGTGCGGAGTTAGCGGAGAGCACAGATACGCAGTATTTT
CSAELAESTDTQYF
>TRBJ2-3|TRBV5-1|-|few
TGCGCCAGCAGCTTGGAAGGGGCGAGCACAGATACGCAGTATTTT
CASSLEGASTDTQYF
>TRBJ2-7|TRBV7-3|TRBD2|-
TGTGCCAGCAGCACTAGCGGGAGCTCCTCCGAGCAGTACTTC
CASSTSGSSSEQYF
>TRBJ1-6|TRBV7-8|-|-
TGTGCCAGCAGCTTTGGGGTTGACTATAATTCACCCCTCCACTTT
CASSFGVDYNSPLHF
>TRBJ1-4|TRBV18|TRBD1|once
TGTGCCAGCTCACCAGGGGGACAGCCCAGGGAAAAACTGTTTTTT
CASSPGGQPREKLFF
>TRBJ2-2|TRBV5-1|-|-
TGCGCCAGCAGCTTGGCCGTCAGCGGCACCGGGGAGCTGTTTTTT
CASSLAVSGTGELFF